One and the same sample provided the 23 T cell receptor beta chains below, sequenced in a study of CD8 T cells in Susac syndrome. RNA was extracted with the RNeasy kit, and a quantity of 0.5 to 1 ug was reverse transcribed using random hexamers. TCRdb passed the immunoSEQ multiplex PCR reads through MiXCR, listing each CDR3 protein once. The sample records around 130,000 distinct CDR3 sequences, 90% to 95% being singletons. Material: CD8+ T cells from PBMCs. Receptors were obtained from a human donor with multiple sclerosis.

V and J are TRBV19 and TRBJ1-4; no clear D gene. Germline V gene lookup returns CDR1 LNHDA and CDR2 SQIVND (reference sequence). The CDR3 length is 16 residues. Trimming removed 3 bases from V and 0 bases from J, with 11 bases in between. As DNA, the CDR3 is TGTGCCAGTAGTATGGCCAGAGCTGCAACTAATGAAAAACTGTTTTTT. This translates into CASSMARAATNEKLFF.

This clonotype was seen more than once but under ten times. This rearrangement joins TRBV9 to TRBJ2-3; maybe TRBD2 (7 bases). The CDR3 runs to 17 residues. In germline, CDR1 is SGDLS, CDR2 YYNGEE. Trimming left V 0 bases short and J 2 bases short, with 16 bases between. CDR3 DNA sequence: TGTGCCAGCAGCGTAGAGGGGGGGACTTCCCCCACAGATACGCAGTATTTT. Its protein product is CASSVEGGTSPTDTQYF.

This clonotype occurred a few times. This rearrangement joins TRBV19 to TRBJ2-5, with unresolved D. V lost 3 bases, J lost 2 bases, and 7 bases lay in between. The CDR3 sequence is 13 residues long. Germline V gene sequence: CDR1 LNHDA, CDR2 SQIVND (reference sequence). The CDR3 sequence is CASSIGGQETQYF. The CDR3, as DNA: TGTGCCAGTAGTATTGGCGGACAAGAGACCCAGTACTTC.

The CDR3 DNA sequence: TGTGCCAGCAGCGCCGGGCCCAATCAGCCCCAGCATTTT. This encodes CASSAGPNQPQHF. The chain employs TRBV7-9 and TRBJ1-5, with D uncertain. In germline, CDR1 is SEHNR, CDR2 FQNEAQ (reference sequence). This CDR3 is 13 amino acids long. The ends were cut back, 5 bases at V and 3 bases at J, with 8 bases in the middle.

The sample holds one count of this clonotype. V is TRBV19 and J is TRBJ2-2; TRBD1 is a possible D gene (5 bases). V lost 2 bases and J 7 bases, leaving 11 bases between the germline ends. The length of the CDR3 is 14 residues. Germline CDR1 and CDR2: LNHDA and SQIVND (reference sequence). The CDR3 nucleotides are TGTGCCAGTAGTATATTTCAGGGAAACGGGGAGCTGTTTTTT. Translating it yields CASSIFQGNGELFF.

V usage is TRBV11-2 and J usage is TRBJ2-7; 7 nucleotides agree with TRBD2. The CDR3 loop spans 16 amino acids. Germline loops: CDR1 SGHAT, CDR2 FQNNGV. The trim removed 4 bases at V and 1 base at J, leaving 10 bases unmatched. CDR3 protein: CASSWGGGLVSYEQYF. For the CDR3, the DNA is TGTGCCAGCAGCTGGGGGGGAGGGCTCGTATCCTACGAGCAGTACTTC.

The chain has TRBV5-6 and TRBJ1-2, with 7 positions matching TRBD1. Germline V gives CDR1 SGHDT, CDR2 YYEEEE. CDR3 size: 15 residues. V lost 4 bases to trimming and J lost 2 bases; unmatched junction nucleotides: 8. CDR3 nucleotide sequence: TGTGCCAGCAGCGGACCATTGACAGGGAACTATGGCTACACCTTC. As protein: CASSGPLTGNYGYTF.

V is TRBV2 and J is TRBJ2-6; D unclear. V dropped 2 bases and J dropped 1 base, with 6 bases sitting between them. This CDR3 has 15 residues. Germline V gene lookup returns CDR1 SNHLY and CDR2 FYNNEI. CDR3 loop: CASSELGSGANVLTF. CDR3 DNA: TGTGCCAGCAGTGAATTGGGTTCTGGGGCCAACGTCCTGACTTTC.

A single count supports this clonotype. The chain joins TRBV5-4 to TRBJ1-2; tentative D call: TRBD1 (6 bases). V lost 0 bases and J lost 8, with 11 bases in between. CDR3 length equals 13 residues. The germline V gene has CDR1 SGHNT and CDR2 YYREEE (reference sequence). The CDR3 sequence: CASSLAYREGYTF. The CDR3 bases are TGTGCCAGCAGCTTGGCCTACAGGGAGGGCTACACCTTC.

Only a few counts were recorded for this clonotype. The CDR3: CATSRGTVTEQYF. The DNA for the CDR3 is TGTGCCACCTCCCGGGGGACAGTGACCGAGCAGTACTTC. The chain has TRBV6-5 and TRBJ2-7, with D tentatively TRBD1 (7 bases). The CDR3 consists of 13 residues. V lost 10 bases to trimming and J lost 6 bases, with 19 bases between them. Germline CDR1 reads MNHEY; CDR2 reads SVGAGI.

This clonotype was picked up a small number of times. This rearrangement joins TRBV7-8 to TRBJ2-2; D might be TRBD1 (6 bases). Trimming shortened V by 4 bases and J by 4 bases, and 7 bases separated the two germline ends. The CDR3 has 13 residues. Germline V gene sequence: CDR1 SGHVS, CDR2 FQNEAQ. CDR3 in amino acids: CASSSTGTGELFF. The CDR3 DNA follows: TGTGCCAGCAGCTCGACAGGCACCGGGGAGCTGTTTTTT.

J is TRBJ2-3 and V is TRBV3-1; D possibly corresponds to TRBD2 (5 bases). V was clipped by 1 base and J by 2 bases, with 10 bases between them. CDR1 LGHDT and CDR2 YNNKEL come from the germline V gene (reference sequence). CDR3 length: 15 amino acids. CDR3 region: CASSQGGSSTDTQYF. The DNA for the CDR3 is TGTGCCAGCAGCCAAGGCGGGTCCTCCACAGATACGCAGTATTTT.

This chain joins TRBV10-3 and TRBJ2-7, with D hard to call. Germline V gives CDR1 ENHRY, CDR2 SYGVKD. Deletions cut 0 bases from V and 0 bases from J, with 9 bases between. This CDR3 is 15 amino acids long. CDR3 DNA: TGTGCCATCAGTGAGTCGGCGGCGGACTCCTACGAGCAGTACTTC. As protein: CAISESAADSYEQYF.

The chain carries TRBV14 and TRBJ2-1; D perhaps matches TRBD1 (7 bases). Germline V gene sequence: CDR1 SGHDN, CDR2 FVKESK. CDR3 length: 14 amino acids. The V and J ends lost 3 bases and 2 bases respectively, with 8 bases between them. DNA of the CDR3: TGTGCCAGCAGCCACAGGGGGGCCTACAATGAGCAGTTCTTC. Its protein is CASSHRGAYNEQFF. The full variable domain, its missing parts supplied by reference TRBV14 and TRBJ2-1, is EAGVTQFPSHSVIEKGQTVTLRCDPISGHDNLYWYRRVMGKEIKFLLHFVKESKQDESGMPNNRFLAERTGGTYSTLKVQPAELEDSGVYFCASSHRGAYNEQFFGPGTRLTVL.

The rearrangement uses TRBV30 and TRBJ2-1, with TRBD2 matching 7 bases. Trimming cost V 4 bases and J 3 bases; bases outside gene matches: 6. The length of the CDR3 is 14 residues. Germline lookup yields CDR1 GTSNPN and CDR2 SVGIG (reference sequence). In DNA form, the CDR3 reads TGTGCCTGGAATTCCGAGCGGGACTACAATGAGCAGTTCTTC. It yields the protein CAWNSERDYNEQFF. Supplemented by reference TRBV30 and TRBJ2-1, the full variable domain reads SQTIHQWPATLVQPVGSPLSLECTVEGTSNPNLYWYRQAAGRGLQLLFYSVGIGQISSEVPQNLSASRPQDRQFILSSKKLLLSDSGFYLCAWNSERDYNEQFFGPGTRLTVL.

This clonotype was observed once. The rearrangement links TRBV13 to TRBJ2-1, with D maybe TRBD1 (6 bases). The ends were cut back, 1 base at V and 8 bases at J, with 21 bases in the middle. CDR1 and CDR2 (germline): PRHDT, FYEKMQ (reference sequence). CDR3 length: 17 residues. CDR3 in amino acids: CASSLESMVGAADEQFF. CDR3 in DNA: TGTGCCAGCAGCTTAGAGTCTATGGTGGGGGCCGCGGATGAGCAGTTCTTC.

The genes are TRBV5-1 and TRBJ2-7; 7 bases are a match to TRBD2. This CDR3 has 16 residues. The V gene end was trimmed by 0 bases and the J gene end by 0 bases; junction bases not matched to a gene: 6. Germline lookup yields CDR1 SGHRS and CDR2 YFSETQ. CDR3 sequence reads: CASSLETTSYSYEQYF. In DNA, the CDR3 is TGCGCCAGCAGCTTGGAGACGACTAGCTACTCCTACGAGCAGTACTTC.

The chain carries TRBV27 and TRBJ2-3; weak D call: TRBD2 (7 bases). Germline CDR1 reads MNHEY; CDR2 reads SMNVEV (reference sequence). The CDR3 is 15 amino acids. Trimming shortened V by 6 bases and J by 1 base, and 14 bases separated the two germline ends. The CDR3 loop reads CASSPRGAGTDTQYF. The CDR3 DNA reads TGTGCCAGCAGCCCCCGGGGGGCTGGCACAGATACGCAGTATTTT.

CDR3 amino acids: CASSDPRNGYNEQFF. CDR3 in DNA: TGTGCCAGCAGTGACCCCAGGAACGGCTACAATGAGCAGTTCTTC. V and J are TRBV11-3 and TRBJ2-1; D is undetermined. V was shortened by 6 bases and J by 3 bases, with 15 bases between the two germline ends. Germline loops: CDR1 SGHNT, CDR2 YENEEA. This CDR3 comprises 15 residues.

V gene TRBV12-3 or TRBV12-4 combines with J gene TRBJ2-7; a weak D match, TRBD2 (6 bases). Trimming removed 7 bases at V and 7 bases at J, with 14 bases between. The CDR3 is 12 residues long. The DNA of the CDR3 is TGTGCCAGCAACCAGTTAGGGAGGGAGCAGTACTTC. It is translated as CASNQLGREQYF.

The CDR3 reads CASSYGQRDQETQYF. CDR3 nucleotide sequence: TGTGCCAGCAGTTACGGGCAGCGGGACCAAGAGACCCAGTACTTC. This chain uses TRBV6-5 with TRBJ2-5; possibly TRBD2 for D (6 bases). The CDR3 runs 15 residues. Germline CDR1 MNHEY, CDR2 SVGAGI. V was shortened by 2 bases and J by 0 bases, with 10 bases between the two germline ends.

The V gene is TRBV18, the J gene TRBJ2-3, with D possibly matching TRBD2 (6 bases). Germline V gene lookup returns CDR1 KGHSH and CDR2 LQKENI. The CDR3 spans 15 residues. The ends were cut back, 2 bases at V and 6 bases at J, with 15 bases in the middle. The CDR3 reads CASSPGAGPADTQYF. Here the CDR3 DNA reads TGTGCCAGCTCACCAGGGGCGGGACCCGCGGATACGCAGTATTTT.

This chain joins TRBV3-1 and TRBJ2-7; D is undetermined. This CDR3 is built from 12 residues. The germline V gene has CDR1 LGHDT and CDR2 YNNKEL (reference sequence). V shed 5 bases and J shed 4 bases, with 9 bases lying between them. CDR3 protein: CASSEGIYEQYF. CDR3 sequence (DNA): TGTGCCAGCAGCGAAGGGATTTACGAGCAGTACTTC.